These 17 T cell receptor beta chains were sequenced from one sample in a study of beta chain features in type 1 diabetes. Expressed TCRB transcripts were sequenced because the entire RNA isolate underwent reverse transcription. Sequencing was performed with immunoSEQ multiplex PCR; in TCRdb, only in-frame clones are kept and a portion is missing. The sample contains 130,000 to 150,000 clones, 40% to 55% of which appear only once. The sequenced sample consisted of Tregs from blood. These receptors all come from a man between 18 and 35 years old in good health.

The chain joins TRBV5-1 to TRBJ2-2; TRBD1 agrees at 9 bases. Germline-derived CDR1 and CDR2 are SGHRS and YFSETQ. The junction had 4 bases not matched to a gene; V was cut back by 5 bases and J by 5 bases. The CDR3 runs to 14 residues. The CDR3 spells CASRDRGWTGELFF. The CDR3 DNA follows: TGCGCCAGCAGGGACAGGGGTTGGACCGGGGAGCTGTTTTTT.

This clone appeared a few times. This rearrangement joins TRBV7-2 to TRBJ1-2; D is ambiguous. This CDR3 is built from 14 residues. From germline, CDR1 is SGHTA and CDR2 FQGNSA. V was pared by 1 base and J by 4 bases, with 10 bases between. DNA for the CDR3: TGTGCCAGCAGCTTAGGTCCGGGAGCCTATGGCTACACCTTC. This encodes CASSLGPGAYGYTF.

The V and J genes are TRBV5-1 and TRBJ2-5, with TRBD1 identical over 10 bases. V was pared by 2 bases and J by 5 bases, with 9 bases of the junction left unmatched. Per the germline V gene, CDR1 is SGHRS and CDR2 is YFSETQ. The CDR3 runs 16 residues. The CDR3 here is CASSFSRQGARETQYF. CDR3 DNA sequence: TGCGCCAGCAGCTTCTCGCGACAGGGGGCGAGGGAGACCCAGTACTTC.

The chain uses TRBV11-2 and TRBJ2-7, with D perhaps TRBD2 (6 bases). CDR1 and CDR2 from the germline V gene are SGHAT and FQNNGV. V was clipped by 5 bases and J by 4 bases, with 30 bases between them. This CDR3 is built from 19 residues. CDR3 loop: CASSLTRGPGSRIWYEQYF. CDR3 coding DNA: TGTGCCAGCAGCCTCACGAGGGGCCCCGGGAGCCGAATTTGGTACGAGCAGTACTTC.

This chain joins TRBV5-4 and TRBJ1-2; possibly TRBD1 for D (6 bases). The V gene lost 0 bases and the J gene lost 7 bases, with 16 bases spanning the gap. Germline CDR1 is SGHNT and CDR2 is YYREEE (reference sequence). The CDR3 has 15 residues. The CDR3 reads CASSLGGGAYGGYTF. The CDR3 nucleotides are TGTGCCAGCAGCTTGGGCGGGGGCGCTTATGGTGGCTACACCTTC. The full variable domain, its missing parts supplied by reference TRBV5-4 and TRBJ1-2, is ETGVTQSPTHLIKTRGQQVTLRCSSQSGHNTVSWYQQALGQGPQFIFQYYREEENGRGNFPPRFSGLQFPNYSSELNVNALELDDSALYLCASSLGGGAYGGYTFGSGTRLTVV.

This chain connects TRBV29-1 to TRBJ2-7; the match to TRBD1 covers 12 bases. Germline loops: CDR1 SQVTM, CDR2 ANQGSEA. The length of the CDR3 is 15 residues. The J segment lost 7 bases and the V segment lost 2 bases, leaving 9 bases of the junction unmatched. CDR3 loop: CSVERPGQGAREQYF. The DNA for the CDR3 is TGCAGCGTTGAAAGGCCGGGACAGGGGGCCAGAGAGCAGTACTTC.

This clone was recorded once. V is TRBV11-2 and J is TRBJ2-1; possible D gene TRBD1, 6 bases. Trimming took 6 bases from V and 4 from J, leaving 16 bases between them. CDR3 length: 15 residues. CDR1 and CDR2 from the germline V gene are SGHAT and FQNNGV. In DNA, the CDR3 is TGTGCCAGCAGGACGACAGGAGGCGGTTACAATGAGCAGTTCTTC. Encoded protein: CASRTTGGGYNEQFF.

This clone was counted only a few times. This CDR3 reads CAIRDRQDSPLHF. CDR3 DNA sequence: TGTGCCATCAGAGACAGGCAAGATTCACCCCTCCACTTT. This chain links TRBV10-3 with TRBJ1-6, with a weak D call TRBD1 (6 bases). V shed 6 bases and J shed 8 bases, with 11 bases lying between them. The CDR3 extends over 13 amino acids. The germline V gene encodes CDR1 ENHRY and CDR2 SYGVKD.

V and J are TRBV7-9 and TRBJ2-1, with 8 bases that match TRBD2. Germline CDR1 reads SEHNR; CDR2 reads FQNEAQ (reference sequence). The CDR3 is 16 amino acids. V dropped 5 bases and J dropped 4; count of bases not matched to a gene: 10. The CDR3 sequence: CASSNQLAASYNEQFF. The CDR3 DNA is TGTGCCAGCAGCAACCAACTAGCGGCAAGTTACAATGAGCAGTTCTTC.

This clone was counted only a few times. CDR3 nucleotides: TGTGCCATCAAGCAGCGGGAGGGTGTAGATACGCAGTATTTT. It encodes CAIKQREGVDTQYF. The chain uses TRBV10-3 and TRBJ2-3; 10 nucleotides line up with TRBD2. The junction had 6 bases not matched to a gene; V was cut back by 7 bases and J by 5 bases. CDR1 and CDR2 from the germline V gene are ENHRY and SYGVKD. This CDR3 spans 14 amino acids.

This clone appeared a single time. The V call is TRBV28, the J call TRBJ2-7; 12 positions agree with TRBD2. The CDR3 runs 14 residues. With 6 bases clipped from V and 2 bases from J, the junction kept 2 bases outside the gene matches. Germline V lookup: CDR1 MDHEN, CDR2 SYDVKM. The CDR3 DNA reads TGTGCCAGCAGCCTAGCGGGAGGGCCCTACGAGCAGTACTTC. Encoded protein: CASSLAGGPYEQYF.

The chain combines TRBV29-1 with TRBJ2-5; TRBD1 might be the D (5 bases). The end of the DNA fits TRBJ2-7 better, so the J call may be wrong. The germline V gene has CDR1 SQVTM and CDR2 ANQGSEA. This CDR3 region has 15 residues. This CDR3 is CSVALGQGSVYEQYF. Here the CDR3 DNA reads TGCAGCGTTGCCCTCGGCCAGGGTTCGGTCTACGAGCAGTACTTC.

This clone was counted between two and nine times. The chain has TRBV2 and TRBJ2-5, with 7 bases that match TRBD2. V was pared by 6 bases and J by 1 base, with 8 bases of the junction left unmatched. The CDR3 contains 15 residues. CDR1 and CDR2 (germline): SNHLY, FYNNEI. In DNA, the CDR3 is TGTGCCAGCAGACGAAGCGGGGTAGCCCAAGAGACCCAGTACTTC. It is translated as CASRRSGVAQETQYF. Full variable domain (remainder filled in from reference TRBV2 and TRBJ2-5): EPEVTQTPSHQVTQMGQEVILRCVPISNHLYFYWYRQILGQKVEFLVSFYNNEISEKSEIFDDQFSVERPDGSNFTLKIRSTKLEDSAMYFCASRRSGVAQETQYFGPGTRLLVL.

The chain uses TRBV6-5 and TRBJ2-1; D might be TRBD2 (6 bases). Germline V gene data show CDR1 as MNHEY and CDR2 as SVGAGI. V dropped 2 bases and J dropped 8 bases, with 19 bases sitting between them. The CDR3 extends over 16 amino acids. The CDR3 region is CASSYRAGRVIDEQFF. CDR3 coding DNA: TGTGCCAGCAGTTACAGGGCGGGACGGGTTATAGATGAGCAGTTCTTC.

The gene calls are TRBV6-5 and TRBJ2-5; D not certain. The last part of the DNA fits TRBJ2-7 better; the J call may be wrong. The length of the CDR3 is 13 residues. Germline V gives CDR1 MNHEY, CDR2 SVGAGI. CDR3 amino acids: CASTNPVTYEQYF. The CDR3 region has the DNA TGTGCCAGCACTAACCCGGTAACCTACGAGCAGTACTTC.

CDR3 amino acids: CASSPGQVIYGYTF. The CDR3 coding sequence is TGTGCCAGCAGTCCAGGACAGGTTATATATGGCTACACCTTC. The V call is TRBV28, the J call TRBJ1-2; 7 bases line up with TRBD1. CDR1 and CDR2 (germline): MDHEN, SYDVKM. The ends lost 5 bases at V and 5 bases at J; junction bases unmatched: 8. There are 14 residues in the CDR3.

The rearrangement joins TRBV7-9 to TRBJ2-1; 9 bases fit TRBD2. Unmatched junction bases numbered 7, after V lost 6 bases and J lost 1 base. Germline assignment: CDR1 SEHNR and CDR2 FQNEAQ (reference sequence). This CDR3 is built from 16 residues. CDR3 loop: CASSSERGESYNEQFF. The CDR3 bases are TGTGCCAGCAGTTCTGAGCGGGGGGAATCCTACAATGAGCAGTTCTTC.